A selection of T cell receptor beta chains follows, all from one sample in a study of OX40 agonist ivuxolimab in advanced cancers. The repertoire was sequenced with immunoSEQ multiplex PCR; TCRdb's copy has only in-frame clones and lacks some. The table has under 70,000 clones, just over 85% seen once. This sample comprised CD4+ or CD8+ T cells sorted from blood, obtained in a trial of the OX40 agonist ivuxolimab. The receptor set was obtained from an adult with an advanced solid tumor such as melanoma, head and neck, liver or kidney cancer. Each CDR3 is given with its conserved first and last residue. Fields, in order: V gene, D gene, J gene, clone size, CDR3 DNA, CDR3 protein. A D gene is named only where the DNA matches it firmly. For some rows the clone size is stated as once, few or many, or as a class when expanded; others skip it.

TRBV15	.	TRBJ1-5	once	TGTGCCACCAGCAGAGGCCGGGACAGCAATCAGCCCCAGCATTTT	CATSRGRDSNQPQHF
TRBV2	TRBD1	TRBJ2-1	.	TGTGCCAGCAGTGAGGGGACAGGGGGCGATGAGCAGTTCTTC	CASSEGTGGDEQFF
TRBV6-1	.	TRBJ1-5	once	TGTGCCAGCAGTGAATCGGGGAATCAGCCCCAGCATTTT	CASSESGNQPQHF
TRBV7-9	TRBD1	TRBJ2-2	.	TGTGCCAGCAGCTCGACAGGGGTTTGGACCGGGGAGCTGTTTTTT	CASSSTGVWTGELFF
TRBV5-6	TRBD2	TRBJ2-3	.	TGTGCCAGCAGCTTCCGGACTAGCGGGATCAACACAGATACGCAGTATTTT	CASSFRTSGINTDTQYF
TRBV27	TRBD1	TRBJ1-2	once	TGTGCCAGCAGTCCGGGACAGGGGTCGGATAACTATGGCTACACCTTC	CASSPGQGSDNYGYTF
TRBV11-2	.	TRBJ1-3	.	TGTGCCAGCAGCTTAAGCGGGGGAAACACCATATATTTT	CASSLSGGNTIYF
TRBV7-4	TRBD2	TRBJ2-1	.	TGTGCCAGCAACCACCTATTGATAGCGGGAGCGGAGTCCTACAATGAGCAGTTCTTC	CASNHLLIAGAESYNEQFF
TRBV5-1	TRBD2	TRBJ2-7	.	TGCGCCAGCAGCACCGGGGGGACCTACGAGCAGTACTTC	CASSTGGTYEQYF
TRBV6-5	.	TRBJ2-7	.	TGTGCCAGCCGTGGAGAGGGGAGAGGCGAGCAGTACTTC	CASRGEGRGEQYF
TRBV9	.	TRBJ1-5	.	TGTGCCAGCGACCTACCCAGGGATAGCAATCAGCCCCAGCATTTT	CASDLPRDSNQPQHF
TRBV5-5	TRBD1	TRBJ1-2	.	TGTGCCAGCAGGGTCGTAGGACAGGACTATGGCTACACCTTC	CASRVVGQDYGYTF
TRBV30	TRBD2	TRBJ2-5	.	TGTGCCTGGGGGGGGACTAGCGGTGAGACCCAGTACTTC	CAWGGTSGETQYF
TRBV11-2	.	TRBJ2-6	.	TGTGCCAGCAGCTTAGGCGTGGGGTCTGGGGCCAACGTCCTGACTTTC	CASSLGVGSGANVLTF
TRBV5-4	.	TRBJ1-1	few	TGTGCCAGCAGCTTAGGGGGGCGGGCGAACACTGAAGCTTTCTTT	CASSLGGRANTEAFF
TRBV6-1	.	TRBJ2-7	.	TGTGCCAGCAGGCAAACTTCTACCGAGCAGTACTTC	CASRQTSTEQYF
TRBV7-9	TRBD2	TRBJ2-3	.	TGTGCCAGCAGCTTAGCCCGGACTAGCGGCACAGATACGCAGTATTTT	CASSLARTSGTDTQYF
TRBV2	.	TRBJ1-3	.	TGTGCCAGCAGTGAAGTAGGACAGGGAAACACCATATATTTT	CASSEVGQGNTIYF
TRBV28	.	TRBJ1-4	.	TGTGCCAGCAGTTTGGCTCAGGGAGGAGAAAAACTGTTTTTT	CASSLAQGGEKLFF
TRBV11-3	TRBD2	TRBJ2-3	.	TGTGCCAGCAGCTTACGGGCGGGAGTTAGCACAGATACGCAGTATTTT	CASSLRAGVSTDTQYF
TRBV7-3	.	TRBJ2-3	.	TGTGCCAGCAGCGTCCGGGGGAGCACAGATACGCAGTATTTT	CASSVRGSTDTQYF
TRBV7-3	TRBD1	TRBJ2-3	.	TGTGCCAGCAGCTCTGGGACAGGGGGAAGAGATACGCAGTATTTT	CASSSGTGGRDTQYF
TRBV23-1	.	TRBJ2-7	.	TGCGCCAGCAGTCAATCGGGACGGGGGACCCTGCAGAGGACGCCTATCTACGAGCAGTACTTC	CASSQSGRGTLQRTPIYEQYF
TRBV19	.	TRBJ2-7	once	TGTGCCAGTAGTGTGAACAGGGCTCCTACCTACGAGCAGTACTTC	CASSVNRAPTYEQYF
TRBV5-4	TRBD2	TRBJ2-3	once	TGTGCCAGCAGCACCCGGACTAGCGGGAGTTCAGATACGCAGTATTTT	CASSTRTSGSSDTQYF
TRBV7-9	.	TRBJ1-4	.	TGTGCCAGCAGCTTTGGGACGGCAACTAATGAAAAACTGTTTTTT	CASSFGTATNEKLFF
TRBV5-1	.	TRBJ1-2	.	TGCGCCAGCAGCCTAACCGGGACAAACTCTGTCTACACCTTC	CASSLTGTNSVYTF
TRBV7-2	.	TRBJ2-1	.	TGTGCCAGCAGCTTAGCTTTTAGCAGCTACTACAATGAGCAGTTCTTC	CASSLAFSSYYNEQFF
TRBV4-1	.	TRBJ2-6	.	TGCGCCAGCAGCCGATCCGGGGGAGCGGCAACTGGGGCCAACGTCCTGACTTTC	CASSRSGGAATGANVLTF
TRBV6-1	.	TRBJ1-1	.	TGTGCCAGCAGCGACTTGGTCCTCGGGACGACTGAAGCTTTCTTT	CASSDLVLGTTEAFF
TRBV18	TRBD2	TRBJ2-1	.	TGTGCCAGCTCACCAATTAGCGGGCCAAATGAGCAGTTCTTC	CASSPISGPNEQFF
TRBV7-2	.	TRBJ2-7	.	TGTGCCAGCAGCCCCTGGAGTGGAGGCGAGCAGTACTTC	CASSPWSGGEQYF
TRBV18	TRBD2	TRBJ2-5	.	TGTGCCAGCTCACCCGCCTGGACTAGCGGCCCAGAGACCCAGTACTTC	CASSPAWTSGPETQYF
TRBV2	.	TRBJ1-3	.	TGTGCCAGCAAGGCAGGGCCTGGAAACACCATATATTTT	CASKAGPGNTIYF
TRBV5-1	.	TRBJ2-1	.	TGCGCCAGCAGCTTGGGAGATGATCGTGAGCAGTTCTTC	CASSLGDDREQFF
TRBV10-3	.	TRBJ2-1	.	TGTGCCATCAGTGGTTTGGGGGCGGGGGACTCCTACAATGAGCAGTTCTTC	CAISGLGAGDSYNEQFF
TRBV10-3	.	TRBJ1-1	.	TGTGCCATCAGTCCCAGGGAATGGGACACTGAAGCTTTCTTT	CAISPREWDTEAFF
TRBV2	.	TRBJ2-3	.	TGTGCCAGCCTGCTCAGAGTTACTAGCACAGATACGCAGTATTTT	CASLLRVTSTDTQYF
TRBV19	.	TRBJ1-4	.	TGTGCCAGTAGTCGTCAGGTCAATGAAAAACTGTTTTTT	CASSRQVNEKLFF
TRBV11-3	.	TRBJ2-3	once	TGTGCCAGCAGCTTAGGAGGATCTGCAGATACGCAGTATTTT	CASSLGGSADTQYF
TRBV6-6	TRBD1	TRBJ1-2	.	TGTGCCAGCAGACAGCAGGGGGACTATGGCTACACCTTC	CASRQQGDYGYTF
TRBV7-3	.	TRBJ2-2	.	TGTGCCAGCAGACCCTCCCTTGCCACCGGGGAGCTGTTTTTT	CASRPSLATGELFF
TRBV5-1	.	TRBJ1-2	.	TGCGCCAGCAGCTTGGTTGCAGAAGCAGCTAACTATGGCTACACCTTC	CASSLVAEAANYGYTF
TRBV5-1	TRBD1	TRBJ1-4	.	TGCGCCAGCAGCAAGACAGGGGGCGATGAAAAACTGTTTTTT	CASSKTGGDEKLFF
TRBV5-1	.	TRBJ2-1	.	TGCGCCAGCAGCCAGGGACTTGCGGCTGAGCAGTTCTTC	CASSQGLAAEQFF
TRBV19	TRBD1	TRBJ2-1	once	TGTGCCAGTAGTATCCCAGGGGGCTCCTACAATGAGCAGTTCTTC	CASSIPGGSYNEQFF
TRBV27	TRBD2	TRBJ2-2	.	TGTGCCAGCAGGCTAGCGGGAGGTATAGCCGGGGAGCTGTTTTTT	CASRLAGGIAGELFF
TRBV6-1	TRBD2	TRBJ2-2	.	TGTGCCAGCAGTAGGGAGGGGACCGGGGAGCTGTTTTTT	CASSREGTGELFF
TRBV5-1	.	TRBJ1-4	.	TGCGCCAGCAGCTCAGGACAGATCGGTGAAAAACTGTTTTTT	CASSSGQIGEKLFF
TRBV4-2	.	TRBJ2-2	.	TGTGCCAGCAGCCAAGAGATGGGGTCGAACACCGGGGAGCTGTTTTTT	CASSQEMGSNTGELFF
TRBV30	TRBD2	TRBJ2-3	.	TGTGCCTGGAGCCCCGGGACTAGCGGGGGGGGCACAGATACGCAGTATTTT	CAWSPGTSGGGTDTQYF
TRBV27	.	TRBJ1-1	.	TGTGCCAGCAGTGCCCAGGCGAACACTGAAGCTTTCTTT	CASSAQANTEAFF
TRBV19	TRBD1	TRBJ1-2	.	TGTGCCAGTAGTATATACCGGGACAGGAGGTACTATGGCTACACCTTC	CASSIYRDRRYYGYTF
TRBV6-1	.	TRBJ1-1	.	TGTGCCATCCAGTTAATAGGGGTTAACACTGAAGCTTTCTTT	CAIQLIGVNTEAFF
TRBV28	TRBD2	TRBJ2-1	.	TGTGCCACCAGGACTAGCGGGGGATACAATGAGCAGTTCTTC	CATRTSGGYNEQFF